This T cell receptor beta chain was identified in a study of blood T cell repertoires in COVID-19. Study as a whole: Whether acute or convalescent, the COVID-19 samples came from the United States, Italy and Spain. PBMCs, B-cell-depleted T cells, or T cells were the source of the cDNA or gDNA that made up the material.

This clone was recorded only once. Germline V CDR1 and CDR2: MNHEY, SVGEGT. Between the trimmed V and J ends, which lost 1 base and 5 bases, there was a span of 6 bases. The CDR3 loop spans 13 amino acids. In the authors' methods: Amplification from reference gene primers served as the basis for estimated nucleated cell counts. Clones were read by immunoSEQ multiplex PCR, and TCRdb kept only the in-frame ones, dropping some. V and J calls and clone size follow that table, whereas D and trimming were derived from the DNA. In the table there are 150,000 to 190,000 clones, more than 85% of which are singletons.

The TCR originated in a woman aged 70 to 79 with acute or convalescent COVID-19. Sequenced input: peripheral blood. V gene TRBV6-2 or TRBV6-3 combines with J gene TRBJ1-5; weak D call: TRBD1 (6 bases). For the CDR3, the DNA is TGTGCCAGCAGTTACTACAGGGATCAGCCCCAGCATTTT. This codes for CASSYYRDQPQHF.